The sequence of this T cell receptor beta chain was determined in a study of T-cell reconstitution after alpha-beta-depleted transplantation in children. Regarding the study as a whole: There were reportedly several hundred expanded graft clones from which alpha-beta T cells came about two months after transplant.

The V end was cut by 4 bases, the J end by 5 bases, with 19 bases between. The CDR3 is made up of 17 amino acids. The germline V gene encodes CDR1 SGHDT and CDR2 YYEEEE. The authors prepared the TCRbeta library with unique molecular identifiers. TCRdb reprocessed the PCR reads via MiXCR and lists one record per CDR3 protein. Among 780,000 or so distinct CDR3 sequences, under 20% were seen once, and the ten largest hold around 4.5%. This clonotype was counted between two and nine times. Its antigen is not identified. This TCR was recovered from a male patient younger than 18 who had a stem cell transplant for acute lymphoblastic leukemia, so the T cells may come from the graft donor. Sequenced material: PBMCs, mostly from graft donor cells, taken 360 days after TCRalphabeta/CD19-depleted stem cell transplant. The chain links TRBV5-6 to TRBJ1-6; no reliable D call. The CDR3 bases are TGTGCCAGCAGCCGGAAACTTGACTCTAGAGATAATTCACCCCTCCACTTT. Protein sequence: CASSRKLDSRDNSPLHF.